This T cell receptor (beta chain) emerged from a study of blood T cell repertoires in COVID-19. Study details: Researchers got acute and convalescent COVID-19 samples from the United States, Italy and Spain.

Trimming took 8 bases from V and 11 from J; bases not matched to a gene: 9. The CDR3 totals 13 residues. Per the germline V gene, CDR1 is MGHDK and CDR2 is SYGVNS. Cohort allocation depended upon clinical history that participants reported. Authors' analysis steps: Using reference gene primer amplification, nucleated cell counts were estimated. TCRdb's table, derived via immunoSEQ multiplex PCR, lists solely in-frame clones and lacks some. V and J calls and clone size follow that table, whereas D and trimming were derived from the DNA. The sample has 250,000 to 300,000 clones; over 75% are singletons.

The J gene is TRBJ1-4, the V gene TRBV25-1; 9 nucleotides align to TRBD1. Input material: PBMCs or T cells enriched from blood (not recorded which). This receptor was taken from a woman in her 30s who had recovered from COVID-19. In DNA form, the CDR3 reads TGTGCCAGCTCCGGACAGGGGATCCTGAAACTGTTTTTT. Translating gives CASSGQGILKLFF.